One sample yielded the 29 T cell receptor beta chains listed below, sequenced in a study of shared clonotypes between healthy human individuals. The table came from immunoSEQ multiplex PCR; TCRdb's copy has only in-frame clones and leaves some out. The table shows around 2.5 million clones, with 80% to 95% occurring only once. The sequencing sample was made of naive CD4+ T cells from PBMCs. Subset given: CD45RA+ positively selected. The receptor source for this set is a man between 18 and 35 years old in good health. Some clones in this sample may be carry-over from other donors' samples.

As regards this clone: Distinct nucleotide sequences in the sample also encode this CDR3. The rearrangement uses TRBV19 and TRBJ2-5; 7 positions agree with TRBD1. Per the germline V gene, CDR1 is LNHDA and CDR2 is SQIVND (reference sequence). The V and J ends lost 2 bases and 4 bases, in that order; junction bases with no gene match: 1. The CDR3 totals 13 residues. The CDR3 nucleotides read TGTGCCAGTAGTATAAGGGGGCCAGAGACCCAGTACTTC. This codes for CASSIRGPETQYF.

The chain carries TRBV2 and TRBJ2-1, with 9 nucleotides matching TRBD2. This CDR3 spans 15 amino acids. The ends lost 5 bases at V and 2 bases at J; junction bases unmatched: 4. The V gene's germline CDR1 is SNHLY and CDR2 FYNNEI. CDR3 residues: CASSRRLAAYNEQFF. DNA for the CDR3: TGTGCCAGCAGTAGGAGACTAGCGGCCTACAATGAGCAGTTCTTC.

The rearrangement uses TRBV4-2 and TRBJ1-2, with 7 bases identical to TRBD1. Unmatched junction bases numbered 10, after V lost 1 base and J lost 8 bases. Germline CDR1 and CDR2: LGHNA and YNFKEQ. The CDR3 covers 15 residues. The CDR3 here is CASSQAHRGMDGYTF. The CDR3 nucleotides read TGTGCCAGCAGCCAAGCTCACAGGGGAATGGACGGCTACACCTTC.

The rearrangement joins TRBV29-1 to TRBJ2-3, with D perhaps TRBD2 (6 bases). Germline CDR1 reads SQVTM; CDR2 reads ANQGSEA. This CDR3 contains 14 residues. The V end was cut by 7 bases, the J end by 5 bases, with 19 bases between. CDR3 region: CSAAIGGRGDTQYF. Written as DNA, the CDR3 is TGCAGCGCTGCCATTGGGGGGAGAGGAGATACGCAGTATTTT.

The rearrangement joins TRBV10-3 to TRBJ1-5; 9 bases are shared with TRBD1. Germline CDR1 ENHRY, CDR2 SYGVKD. CDR3 length equals 17 residues. Trimming took 2 bases from V and 1 from J; bases not matched to a gene: 6. CDR3 DNA: TGTGCCATCAGTGAGACTTTAGGACAGGGGAGCAATCAGCCCCAGCATTTT. Its translation: CAISETLGQGSNQPQHF.

The chain couples TRBV5-1 to TRBJ1-1, with 7 bases identical to TRBD1. Germline CDR1 SGHRS, CDR2 YFSETQ. The CDR3 has 16 amino acids. The V and J ends lost 4 bases and 4 bases, in that order; junction bases with no gene match: 13. The CDR3 DNA is TGCGCCAGCAGCACTACGACAGGGCTCGTAGGCACTGAAGCTTTCTTT. Amino acid sequence: CASSTTTGLVGTEAFF.

Comment on this clone: In the same sample, other DNA sequences code for this CDR3. This rearrangement joins TRBV9 to TRBJ2-7; no definite D call. Germline V gene lookup returns CDR1 SGDLS and CDR2 YYNGEE. V was shortened by 0 bases and J by 3 bases, with 10 bases between the two germline ends. This CDR3 contains 14 residues. The CDR3 protein is CASSVGLGNYEQYF. The CDR3 bases are TGTGCCAGCAGCGTAGGGCTGGGGAACTACGAGCAGTACTTC.

The chain joins TRBV11-2 to TRBJ2-7; no clear D. Germline V gives CDR1 SGHAT, CDR2 FQNNGV. This CDR3 spans 16 amino acids. The germline V and J ends were trimmed by 2 bases and 2 bases, with 16 bases remaining between them. The DNA of the CDR3 is TGTGCCAGCAGCTTAAGCCGGGCTTCCCCCCCCTACGAGCAGTACTTC. Translated, it gives CASSLSRASPPYEQYF.

The CDR3 nucleotides read TGCGCCAGCAGCCTCTCCGTAGCTCCAGATACGCAGTATTTT. It codes for CASSLSVAPDTQYF. The chain joins TRBV5-1 to TRBJ2-3; no definite D call. Germline values: CDR1 SGHRS, CDR2 YFSETQ. The V end was cut by 4 bases, the J end by 4 bases, with 13 bases between. The CDR3 covers 14 residues. Drawing the rest from reference TRBV5-1 and TRBJ2-3, the complete variable domain is KAGVTQTPRYLIKTRGQQVTLSCSPISGHRSVSWYQQTPGQGLQFLFEYFSETQRNKGNFPGRFSGRQFSNSRSEMNVSTLELGDSALYLCASSLSVAPDTQYFGPGTRLTVL.

The chain carries TRBV6-5 and TRBJ2-7, with D perhaps TRBD2 (5 bases). Germline CDR1 is MNHEY and CDR2 is SVGAGI. V lost 0 bases and J lost 0, with 12 bases in between. This CDR3 is built from 16 residues. CDR3 coding DNA: TGTGCCAGCAGTTACTCGGCGGGCTCCACCTCCTACGAGCAGTACTTC. It is translated as CASSYSAGSTSYEQYF.

This chain joins TRBV7-3 and TRBJ2-1; TRBD2 matches 9 bases. Looked up from germline, CDR1 is SGHTA and CDR2 is FQGTGA. V was clipped by 4 bases and J by 9 bases; unmatched bases: 4. This CDR3 has 13 amino acids. The CDR3 DNA reads TGTGCCAGCAGCTCTCAGACTAGCGGTGAGCAGTTCTTC. Protein product: CASSSQTSGEQFF.

The rearrangement links TRBV9 to TRBJ1-1, with 7 bases aligning to TRBD1. The CDR3 has 14 residues. V lost 4 bases, J lost 4 bases, and 7 bases stayed unmatched. In germline, CDR1 is SGDLS, CDR2 YYNGEE. The CDR3 DNA is TGTGCCAGCAGCTCGGGACAGCGGGCCACTGAAGCTTTCTTT. Amino acid sequence: CASSSGQRATEAFF.

The V gene is TRBV9, the J gene TRBJ1-4; TRBD1 agrees at 8 bases. The CDR3 runs 16 residues. Losses at the gene ends were 0 bases for V and 6 bases for J; bases not matched to a gene: 7. CDR1 and CDR2 from the germline V gene are SGDLS and YYNGEE. The CDR3, as DNA: TGTGCCAGCAGCGTAGATGGGGCAGGGGGCTATGAAAAACTGTTTTTT. The encoded protein is CASSVDGAGGYEKLFF. The whole variable domain, filled in from reference TRBV9 and TRBJ1-4, reads DSGVTQTPKHLITATGQRVTLRCSPRSGDLSVYWYQQSLDQGLQFLIQYYNGEERAKGNILERFSAQQFPDLHSELNLSSLELGDSALYFCASSVDGAGGYEKLFFGSGTQLSVL.

V usage is TRBV10-3 and J usage is TRBJ2-3; 8 bases agree with TRBD1. The V and J ends lost 4 bases and 5 bases, in that order; junction bases with no gene match: 5. The CDR3 is 14 residues long. Germline V gene data show CDR1 as ENHRY and CDR2 as SYGVKD. CDR3 DNA: TGTGCCATCAGTGGGACAGGGCCCGTAGATACGCAGTATTTT. It codes for CAISGTGPVDTQYF.

About this clone: This sample includes further DNA sequences coding for the same CDR3. The chain carries TRBV5-4 and TRBJ2-5; a possible D gene is TRBD1 (6 bases). This CDR3 region has 13 residues. With 3 bases removed from V and 2 bases from J, the gap between germline ends came to 8 bases. Germline V gene lookup returns CDR1 SGHNT and CDR2 YYREEE (reference sequence). For the CDR3, the DNA is TGTGCCAGCAGCTGGGGGACACAAGAGACCCAGTACTTC. Residues: CASSWGTQETQYF.

As for this clone: At one boundary the junction diverges from the germline segment, which might be a read error. The sample contains more than one DNA sequence encoding this CDR3. The chain combines TRBV7-3 with TRBJ2-7; D call uncertain. The V gene's germline CDR1 is SGHTA and CDR2 FQGTGA. This CDR3 spans 13 amino acids. This chain's CDR3 is CASSLGPSYEQYF. The CDR3 region has the DNA TGTGCCAGCAGCTTAGGACCTTCCTACGAACAGTACTTC.

J is TRBJ1-1 and V is TRBV5-4; 7 bases are shared with TRBD1. The CDR3 contains 15 residues. Germline V lookup: CDR1 SGHNT, CDR2 YYREEE (reference sequence). Losses at the gene ends were 4 bases for V and 1 base for J; bases not matched to a gene: 7. CDR3 residues: CASSADRASNTEAFF. DNA for the CDR3: TGTGCCAGCAGCGCCGACAGGGCCTCGAACACTGAAGCTTTCTTT.

The rearrangement links TRBV4-1 to TRBJ2-2; 8 bases agree with TRBD1. CDR1 MGHRA and CDR2 YSYEKL come from the germline V gene. V dropped 2 bases and J dropped 6; count of bases not matched to a gene: 5. The CDR3 is made up of 15 amino acids. CDR3 DNA sequence: TGCGCCAGCAGCCAATACAGGGGGTTTTCCGGGGAGCTGTTTTTT. It codes for CASSQYRGFSGELFF.

This sequence joins TRBV6-5 and TRBJ2-7; D unclear. CDR3 length equals 12 residues. Germline CDR1 is MNHEY and CDR2 is SVGAGI. The V and J ends lost 2 bases and 3 bases respectively, with 5 bases between them. The CDR3 bases are TGTGCCAGCAGTTACCCAGGCTACGAGCAGTACTTC. This translates into CASSYPGYEQYF.

V is TRBV7-3 and J is TRBJ2-5; D may correspond to TRBD1 or TRBD2 (5 bases each). Germline lookup yields CDR1 SGHTA and CDR2 FQGTGA. This CDR3 is 16 amino acids long. The V end lost 5 bases, the J end lost 0 bases, and 16 bases lay between the germline ends. CDR3 amino acids: CASSPRDARYQETQYF. DNA of the CDR3: TGTGCCAGCAGCCCCCGGGACGCCCGGTACCAAGAGACCCAGTACTTC.

This rearrangement joins TRBV9 to TRBJ2-1; 9 positions agree with TRBD2. J was trimmed by 4 bases and V by 4 bases; bases with no gene match: 6. This CDR3 has 15 residues. Looked up from germline, CDR1 is SGDLS and CDR2 is YYNGEE. In DNA, the CDR3 is TGTGCCAGCAGCCCTCCTAGCGGGATTTACAATGAGCAGTTCTTC. It translates to CASSPPSGIYNEQFF.

In this sample, this clone turned up a few times. Other DNA sequences in this sample translate to the same CDR3. V and J are TRBV15 and TRBJ1-1; D ambiguous. V lost 3 bases to trimming and J lost 1 base, with 6 bases between them. The germline V gene has CDR1 LNHNV and CDR2 YYDKDF (reference sequence). CDR3 length: 13 residues. CDR3 residues: CATSRTANTEAFF. CDR3 coding DNA: TGTGCCACCAGCAGGACGGCGAACACTGAAGCTTTCTTT.

Remarks on this clone: The sample carries other DNA sequences with the same CDR3. The J gene is TRBJ2-5, the V gene TRBV30; D perhaps matches TRBD1 (5 bases). CDR3 length equals 13 residues. V was pared by 3 bases and J by 5 bases, with 13 bases between. Germline lookup yields CDR1 GTSNPN and CDR2 SVGIG (reference sequence). As DNA, the CDR3 is TGTGCCTGGAGGCAGCAGGGTCAGGAGACCCAGTACTTC. It yields the protein CAWRQQGQETQYF.

The rearrangement links TRBV28 to TRBJ1-3, with D uncertain. Trimming took off 5 bases at V and 4 bases at J, with 12 bases between the two ends. CDR1 is MDHEN and CDR2 is SYDVKM in the germline V gene. This CDR3 is built from 14 residues. The CDR3 protein is CASSTPPGGNTIYF. CDR3 DNA sequence: TGTGCCAGCAGTACCCCACCCGGAGGAAACACCATATATTTT. Together with reference TRBV28 and TRBJ1-3, the CDR3 gives the full variable domain: DVKVTQSSRYLVKRTGEKVFLECVQDMDHENMFWYRQDPGLGLRLIYFSYDVKMKEKGDIPEGYSVSREKKERFSLILESASTNQTSMYLCASSTPPGGNTIYFGEGSWLTVV.

The chain combines TRBV27 with TRBJ2-5; D call uncertain. Germline assignment: CDR1 MNHEY and CDR2 SMNVEV (reference sequence). This CDR3 spans 14 amino acids. Between the trimmed V and J ends, which lost 5 bases and 0 bases, there was a span of 10 bases. CDR3 sequence: CASSPINYQETQYF. CDR3 sequence (DNA): TGTGCCAGCAGTCCGATTAATTACCAAGAGACCCAGTACTTC.

The sample holds one count of this clone. DNA of the CDR3: TGTGCCAGTAGTATACCCCGGCCCCTACGCGGCGCTGAAGCTTTCTTT. It is translated as CASSIPRPLRGAEAFF. The chain links TRBV19 to TRBJ1-1; no firm D call. Trimming took 2 bases from V and 6 from J, leaving 19 bases between them. The germline CDR1 and CDR2 sequences are LNHDA and SQIVND (reference sequence). CDR3 size: 16 residues. Complete variable domain (other parts from reference TRBV19 and TRBJ1-1): DGGITQSPKYLFRKEGQNVTLSCEQNLNHDAMYWYRQDPGQGLRLIYYSQIVNDFQKGDIAEGYSVSREKKESFPLTVTSAQKNPTAFYLCASSIPRPLRGAEAFFGQGTRLTVV.

The CDR3 protein is CSAKRGYGYTF. CDR3 in DNA: TGCAGTGCTAAAAGGGGGTATGGCTACACCTTC. The J gene is TRBJ1-2, the V gene TRBV20-1; possible D gene TRBD1, 6 bases. Germline V CDR1 and CDR2: DFQATT, SNEGSKA (reference sequence). The CDR3 runs to 11 residues. The V end lost 4 bases, the J end lost 5 bases, and 8 bases lay between the germline ends.

The chain combines TRBV30 with TRBJ2-7; D may be TRBD1 (6 bases). The ends were cut back, 5 bases at V and 4 bases at J, with 18 bases in the middle. This CDR3 contains 14 residues. Germline CDR1 reads GTSNPN; CDR2 reads SVGIG (reference sequence). The CDR3 nucleotides read TGTGCCTGGGCCCGGGGACACGGAGGATACGAGCAGTACTTC. This sequence encodes CAWARGHGGYEQYF.

V usage is TRBV5-1 and J usage is TRBJ2-5; D is uncertain. The length of the CDR3 is 12 residues. Germline-derived CDR1 and CDR2 are SGHRS and YFSETQ. V lost 5 bases to trimming and J lost 9 bases, with 14 bases between them. CDR3 nucleotides: TGCGCCAGCAGGTCGGATGTATCTTCCCAGTACTTC. The encoded protein is CASRSDVSSQYF.